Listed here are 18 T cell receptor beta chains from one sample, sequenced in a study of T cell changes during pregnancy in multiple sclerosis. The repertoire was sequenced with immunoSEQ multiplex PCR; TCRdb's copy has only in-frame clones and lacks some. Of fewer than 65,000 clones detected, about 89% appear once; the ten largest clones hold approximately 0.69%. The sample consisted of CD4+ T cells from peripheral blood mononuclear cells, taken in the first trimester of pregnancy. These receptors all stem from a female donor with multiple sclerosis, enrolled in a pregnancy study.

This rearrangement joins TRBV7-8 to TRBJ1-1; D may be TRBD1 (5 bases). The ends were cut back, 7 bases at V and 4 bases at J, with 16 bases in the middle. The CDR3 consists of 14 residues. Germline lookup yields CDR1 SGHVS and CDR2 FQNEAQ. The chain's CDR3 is CASTRGGSVTEAFF. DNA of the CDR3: TGTGCCAGCACCCGGGGGGGGTCGGTCACTGAAGCTTTCTTT.

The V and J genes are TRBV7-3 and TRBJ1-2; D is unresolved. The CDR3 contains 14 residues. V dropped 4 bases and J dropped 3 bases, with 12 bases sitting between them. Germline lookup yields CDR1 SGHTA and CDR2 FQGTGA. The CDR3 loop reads CASSSPGYDYGYTF. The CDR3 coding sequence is TGTGCCAGCAGCTCGCCGGGTTACGACTATGGCTACACCTTC.

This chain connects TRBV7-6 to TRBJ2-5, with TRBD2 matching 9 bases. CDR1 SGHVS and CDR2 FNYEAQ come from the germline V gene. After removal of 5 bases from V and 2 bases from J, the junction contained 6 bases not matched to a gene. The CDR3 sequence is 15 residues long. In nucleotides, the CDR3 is TGTGCCAGCAGCCTTGGACTAGCGCCGCAAGAGACCCAGTACTTC. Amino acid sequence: CASSLGLAPQETQYF. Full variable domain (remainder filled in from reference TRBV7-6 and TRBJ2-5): GAGVSQSPRYKVTKRGQDVALRCDPISGHVSLYWYRQALGQGPEFLTYFNYEAQQDKSGLPNDRFSAERPEGSISTLTIQRTEQRDSAMYRCASSLGLAPQETQYFGPGTRLLVL.

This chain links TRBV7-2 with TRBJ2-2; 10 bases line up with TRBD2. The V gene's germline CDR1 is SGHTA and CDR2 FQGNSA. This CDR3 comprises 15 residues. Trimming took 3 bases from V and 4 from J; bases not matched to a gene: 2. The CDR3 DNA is TGTGCCAGCAGCTTCGCTAGCGGGGGCACCGGGGAGCTGTTTTTT. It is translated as CASSFASGGTGELFF.

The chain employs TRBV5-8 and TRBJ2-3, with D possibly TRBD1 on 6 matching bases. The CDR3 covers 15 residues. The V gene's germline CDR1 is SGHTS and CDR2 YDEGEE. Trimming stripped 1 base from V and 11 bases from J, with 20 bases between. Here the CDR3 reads CASSLLQGVRVGQYF. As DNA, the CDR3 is TGTGCCAGCAGCTTGTTACAGGGCGTGAGGGTTGGGCAGTATTTT.

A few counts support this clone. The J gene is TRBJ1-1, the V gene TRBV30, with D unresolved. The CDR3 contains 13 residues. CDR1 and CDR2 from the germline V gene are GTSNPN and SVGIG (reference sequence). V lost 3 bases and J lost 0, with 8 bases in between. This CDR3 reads CAWRIEMNTEAFF. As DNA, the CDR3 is TGTGCCTGGAGAATAGAAATGAACACTGAAGCTTTCTTT.

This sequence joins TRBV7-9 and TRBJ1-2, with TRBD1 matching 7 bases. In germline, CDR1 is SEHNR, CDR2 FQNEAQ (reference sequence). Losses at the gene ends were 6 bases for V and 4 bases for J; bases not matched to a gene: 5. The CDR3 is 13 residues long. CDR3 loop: CASSSDRAYGYTF. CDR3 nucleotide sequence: TGTGCCAGCAGTTCCGACAGGGCCTATGGCTACACCTTC.

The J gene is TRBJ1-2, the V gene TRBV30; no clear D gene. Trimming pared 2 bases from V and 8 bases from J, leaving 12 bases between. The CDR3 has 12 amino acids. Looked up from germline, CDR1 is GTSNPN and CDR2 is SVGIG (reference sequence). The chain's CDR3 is CAWSPRGRGYTF. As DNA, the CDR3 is TGTGCCTGGAGTCCCAGAGGGCGCGGCTACACCTTC.

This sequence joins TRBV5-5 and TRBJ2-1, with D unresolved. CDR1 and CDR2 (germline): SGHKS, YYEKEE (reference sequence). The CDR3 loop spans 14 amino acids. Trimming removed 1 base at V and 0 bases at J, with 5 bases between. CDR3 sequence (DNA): TGTGCCAGCAGCTTGCCAGGCTCCTACAATGAGCAGTTCTTC. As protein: CASSLPGSYNEQFF.

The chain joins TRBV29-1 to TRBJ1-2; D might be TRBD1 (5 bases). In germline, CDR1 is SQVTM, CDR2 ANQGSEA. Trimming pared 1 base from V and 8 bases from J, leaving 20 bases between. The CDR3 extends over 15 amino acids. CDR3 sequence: CSVEAGGPARGGYTF. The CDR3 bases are TGCAGCGTTGAAGCAGGCGGTCCCGCCCGGGGGGGCTACACCTTC.

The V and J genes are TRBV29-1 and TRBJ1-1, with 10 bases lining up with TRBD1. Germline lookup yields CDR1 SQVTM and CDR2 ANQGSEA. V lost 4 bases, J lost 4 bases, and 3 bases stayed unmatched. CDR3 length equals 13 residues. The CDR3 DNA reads TGCAGCGTTGTAAGGACAGGGGGCACTGAAGCTTTCTTT. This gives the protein CSVVRTGGTEAFF.

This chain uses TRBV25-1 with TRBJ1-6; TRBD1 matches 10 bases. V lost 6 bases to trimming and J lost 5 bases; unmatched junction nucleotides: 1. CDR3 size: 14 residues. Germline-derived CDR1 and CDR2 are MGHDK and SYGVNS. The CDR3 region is CASRGQGNNSPLHF. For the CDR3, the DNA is TGTGCCAGCAGGGGACAGGGGAATAATTCACCCCTCCACTTT.

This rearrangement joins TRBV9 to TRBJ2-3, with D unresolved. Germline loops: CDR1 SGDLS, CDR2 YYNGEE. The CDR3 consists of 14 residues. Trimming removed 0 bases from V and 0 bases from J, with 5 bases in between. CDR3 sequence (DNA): TGTGCCAGCAGCGTAGACTGGAGCACAGATACGCAGTATTTT. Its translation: CASSVDWSTDTQYF. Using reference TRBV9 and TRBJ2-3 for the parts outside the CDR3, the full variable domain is DSGVTQTPKHLITATGQRVTLRCSPRSGDLSVYWYQQSLDQGLQFLIQYYNGEERAKGNILERFSAQQFPDLHSELNLSSLELGDSALYFCASSVDWSTDTQYFGPGTRLTVL.

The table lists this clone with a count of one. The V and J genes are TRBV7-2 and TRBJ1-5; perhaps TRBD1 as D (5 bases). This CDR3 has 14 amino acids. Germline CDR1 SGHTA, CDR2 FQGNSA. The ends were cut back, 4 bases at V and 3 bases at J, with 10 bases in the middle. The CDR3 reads CASSSRGINQPQHF. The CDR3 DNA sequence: TGTGCCAGCAGCTCCCGGGGGATCAATCAGCCCCAGCATTTT.

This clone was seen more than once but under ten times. This CDR3 reads CAWRAGGSYNEQFF. CDR3 bases: TGTGCCTGGAGGGCGGGGGGATCCTACAATGAGCAGTTCTTC. The chain uses TRBV30 and TRBJ2-1; 8 bases are shared with TRBD2. Germline-derived CDR1 and CDR2 are GTSNPN and SVGIG (reference sequence). V trimming: 3 bases; J trimming: 1 base; junction bases outside the gene matches: 2. This CDR3 is 14 amino acids long.

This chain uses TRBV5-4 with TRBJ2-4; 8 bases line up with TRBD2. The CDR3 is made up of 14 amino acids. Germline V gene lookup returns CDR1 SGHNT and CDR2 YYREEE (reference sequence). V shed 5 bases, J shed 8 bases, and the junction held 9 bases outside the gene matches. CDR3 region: CASRGGPGGDIQYF. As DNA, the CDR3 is TGTGCCAGCAGAGGAGGTCCCGGGGGGGACATTCAGTACTTC.

The CDR3 DNA sequence: TGTGCCAGCAGCTTAGAGCGGGGAAATCTAGCCAAAAACATTCAGTACTTC. Translation: CASSLERGNLAKNIQYF. The chain is built from TRBV7-9 and TRBJ2-4; 7 nucleotides match TRBD2. The CDR3 sequence is 17 residues long. V lost 1 base and J lost 0; bases outside the gene matches: 6. Germline V CDR1 and CDR2: SEHNR, FQNEAQ (reference sequence).

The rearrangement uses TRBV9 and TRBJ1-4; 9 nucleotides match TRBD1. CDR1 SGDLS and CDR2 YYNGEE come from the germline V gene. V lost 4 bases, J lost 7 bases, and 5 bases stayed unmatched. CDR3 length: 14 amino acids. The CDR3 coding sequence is TGTGCCAGCAGCTTCGGGACAGGGAGTGAAAAACTGTTTTTT. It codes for CASSFGTGSEKLFF.